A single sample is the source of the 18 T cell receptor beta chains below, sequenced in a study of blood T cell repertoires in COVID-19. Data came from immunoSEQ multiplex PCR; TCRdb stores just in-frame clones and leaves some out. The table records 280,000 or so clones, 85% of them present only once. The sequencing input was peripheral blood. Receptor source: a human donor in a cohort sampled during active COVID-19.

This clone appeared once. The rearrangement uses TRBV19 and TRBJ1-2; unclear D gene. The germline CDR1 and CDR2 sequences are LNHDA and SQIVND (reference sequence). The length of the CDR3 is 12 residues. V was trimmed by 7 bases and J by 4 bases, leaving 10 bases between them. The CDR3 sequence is CASNSNLYGYTF. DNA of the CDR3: TGTGCCAGTAACTCCAACCTCTATGGCTACACCTTC.

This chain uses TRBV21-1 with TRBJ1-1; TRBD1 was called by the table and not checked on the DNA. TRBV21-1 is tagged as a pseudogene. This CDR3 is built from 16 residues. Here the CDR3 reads CASSAAGTGLESEAFF. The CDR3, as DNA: TGTGCCAGCAGCGCTGCCGGGACAGGCTTAGAGTCTGAAGCTTTCTTT.

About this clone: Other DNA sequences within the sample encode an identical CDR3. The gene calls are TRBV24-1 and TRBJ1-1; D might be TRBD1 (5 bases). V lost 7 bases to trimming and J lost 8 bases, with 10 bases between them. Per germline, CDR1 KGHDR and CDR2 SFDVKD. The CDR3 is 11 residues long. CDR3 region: CATRRGEEAFF. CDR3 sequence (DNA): TGTGCCACCAGGCGGGGGGAGGAAGCTTTCTTT.

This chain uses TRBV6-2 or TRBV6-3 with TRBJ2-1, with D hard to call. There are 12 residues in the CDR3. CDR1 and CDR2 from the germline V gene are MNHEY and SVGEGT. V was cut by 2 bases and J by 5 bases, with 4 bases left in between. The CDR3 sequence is CASSYADNEQFF. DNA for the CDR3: TGTGCCAGCAGTTACGCGGACAATGAGCAGTTCTTC.

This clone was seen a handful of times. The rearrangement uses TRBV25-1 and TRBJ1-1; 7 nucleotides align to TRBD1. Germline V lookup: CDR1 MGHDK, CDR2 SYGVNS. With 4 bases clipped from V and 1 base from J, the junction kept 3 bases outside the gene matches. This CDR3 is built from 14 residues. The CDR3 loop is CASSVTGENTEAFF. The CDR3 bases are TGTGCCAGCAGTGTAACAGGGGAGAACACTGAAGCTTTCTTT.

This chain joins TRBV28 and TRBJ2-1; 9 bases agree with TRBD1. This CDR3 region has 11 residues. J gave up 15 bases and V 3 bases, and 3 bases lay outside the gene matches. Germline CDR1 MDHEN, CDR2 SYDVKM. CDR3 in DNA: TGTGCCAGCAGTTTTGGGACAGGGCGGTTCTTC. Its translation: CASSFGTGRFF.

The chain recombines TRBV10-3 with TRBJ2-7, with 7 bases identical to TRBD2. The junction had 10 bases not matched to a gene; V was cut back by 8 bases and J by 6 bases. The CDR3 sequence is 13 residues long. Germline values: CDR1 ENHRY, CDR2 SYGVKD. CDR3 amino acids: CAISGLGALEQYF. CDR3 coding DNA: TGTGCCATCTCAGGACTAGGGGCGCTCGAGCAGTACTTC.

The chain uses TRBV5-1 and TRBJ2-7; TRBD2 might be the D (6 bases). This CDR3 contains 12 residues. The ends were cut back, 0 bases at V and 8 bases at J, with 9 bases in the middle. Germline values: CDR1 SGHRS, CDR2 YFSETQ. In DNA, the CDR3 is TGCGCCAGCAGCTTGGGGAGGGAGCAGCAGTACTTC. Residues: CASSLGREQQYF.

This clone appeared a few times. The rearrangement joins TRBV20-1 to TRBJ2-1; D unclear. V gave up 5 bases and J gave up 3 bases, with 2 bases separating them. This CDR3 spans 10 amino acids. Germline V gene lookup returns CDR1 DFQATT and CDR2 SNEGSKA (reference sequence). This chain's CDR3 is CSALYNEQFF. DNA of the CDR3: TGCAGTGCTCTCTACAATGAGCAGTTCTTC.

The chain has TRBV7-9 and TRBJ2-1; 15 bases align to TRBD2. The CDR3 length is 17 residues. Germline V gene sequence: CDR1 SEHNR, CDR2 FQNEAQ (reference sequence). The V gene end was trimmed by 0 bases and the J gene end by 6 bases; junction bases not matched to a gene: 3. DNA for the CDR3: TGTGCCAGCAGCTTAGCGCTGGGACTAGCGGGAGGCAATGAGCAGTTCTTC. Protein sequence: CASSLALGLAGGNEQFF. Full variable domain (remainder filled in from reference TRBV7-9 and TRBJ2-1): DTGVSQNPRHKITKRGQNVTFRCDPISEHNRLYWYRQTLGQGPEFLTYFQNEAQLEKSRLLSDRFSAERPKGSFSTLEIQRTEQGDSAMYLCASSLALGLAGGNEQFFGPGTRLTVL.

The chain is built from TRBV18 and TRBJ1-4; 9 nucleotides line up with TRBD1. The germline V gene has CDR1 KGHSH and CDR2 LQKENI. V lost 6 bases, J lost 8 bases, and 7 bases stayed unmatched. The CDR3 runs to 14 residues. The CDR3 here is CASSTGTGSEKLFF. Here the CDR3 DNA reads TGTGCCAGCTCGACCGGGACAGGGTCCGAAAAACTGTTTTTT.

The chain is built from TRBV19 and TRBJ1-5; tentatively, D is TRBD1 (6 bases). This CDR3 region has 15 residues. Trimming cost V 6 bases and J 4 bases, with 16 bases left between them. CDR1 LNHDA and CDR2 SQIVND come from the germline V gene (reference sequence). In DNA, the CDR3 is TGTGCCAGTAGCCGACAGGACCTAGGAAATCAGCCCCAGCATTTT. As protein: CASSRQDLGNQPQHF.

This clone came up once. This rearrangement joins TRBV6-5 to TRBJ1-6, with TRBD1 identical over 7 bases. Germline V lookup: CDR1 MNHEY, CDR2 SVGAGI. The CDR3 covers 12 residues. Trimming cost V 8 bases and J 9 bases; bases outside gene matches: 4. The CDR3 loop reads CASRDSTSPLHF. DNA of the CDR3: TGTGCCAGCCGGGACAGTACTTCACCCCTCCACTTT.

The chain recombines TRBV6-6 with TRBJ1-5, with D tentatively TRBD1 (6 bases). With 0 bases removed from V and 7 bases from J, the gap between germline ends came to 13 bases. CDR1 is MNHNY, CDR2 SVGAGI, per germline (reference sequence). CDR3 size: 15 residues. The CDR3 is CASSYSQGRGQPQHF. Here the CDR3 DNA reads TGTGCCAGCAGTTACTCTCAGGGGCGAGGACAGCCCCAGCATTTT.

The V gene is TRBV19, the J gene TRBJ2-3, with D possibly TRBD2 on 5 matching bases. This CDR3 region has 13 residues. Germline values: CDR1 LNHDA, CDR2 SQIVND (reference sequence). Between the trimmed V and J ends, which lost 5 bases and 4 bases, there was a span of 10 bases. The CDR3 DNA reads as TGTGCCAGTAGTGAGATCGGGGCAGATACGCAGTATTTT. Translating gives CASSEIGADTQYF.

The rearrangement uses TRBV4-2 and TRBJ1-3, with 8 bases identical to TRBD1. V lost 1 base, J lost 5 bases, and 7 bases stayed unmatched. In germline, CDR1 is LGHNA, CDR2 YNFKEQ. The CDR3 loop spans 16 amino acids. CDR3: CASSQVTQGARNTIYF. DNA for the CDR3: TGTGCCAGCAGCCAAGTAACCCAGGGGGCGAGAAACACCATATATTTT.

In nucleotides, the CDR3 is TGTGCCAGCAGCTCCGGGACAGGCGTAATGCGGAGCGAAAAACTGTTTTTT. The encoded protein is CASSSGTGVMRSEKLFF. V usage is TRBV3-1 (or the pseudogene TRBV3-2) and J usage is TRBJ1-4, with 8 nucleotides matching TRBD1. In germline, CDR1 is LGHDT, CDR2 YNNKEL (reference sequence). V trimming: 5 bases; J trimming: 8 bases; junction bases outside the gene matches: 16. The CDR3 length is 17 residues.

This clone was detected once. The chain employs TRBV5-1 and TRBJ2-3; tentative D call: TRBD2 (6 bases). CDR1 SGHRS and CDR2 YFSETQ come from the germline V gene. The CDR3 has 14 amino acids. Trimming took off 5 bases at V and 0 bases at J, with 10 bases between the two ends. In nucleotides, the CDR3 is TGCGCCAGCAGGGCGGGATATAGCACAGATACGCAGTATTTT. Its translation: CASRAGYSTDTQYF.